A single T cell receptor (beta chain) is shown here with its context. The study drew all its donors from Caucasian adults living in Nashville, Tennessee. Around 31,000 T cell genomes, or around 300 ng DNA, went into unsorted PBMC replicate PCRs. Assay used: immunoSEQ multiplex PCR; TCRdb lists only in-frame clones, some missing. Found here are roughly 95,000 clones, 40% to 55% of them singletons; the top ten hold approximately 15%. The CDR3 totals 14 residues. Per germline, CDR1 SGHDT and CDR2 YYEEEE. V lost 2 bases to trimming and J lost 0 bases, with 5 bases between them. This entry is derived from a study of shared clonotypes between healthy human individuals.

This sequence originates from a middle-aged woman in good health. Some clones in this sample may be carry-over from other donors' samples. V usage is TRBV5-6 and J usage is TRBJ2-2; D not resolved. Material: PBMCs. The DNA for the CDR3 is TGTGCCAGCAGCTTTTATACGAACACCGGGGAGCTGTTTTTT. The encoded protein is CASSFYTNTGELFF.